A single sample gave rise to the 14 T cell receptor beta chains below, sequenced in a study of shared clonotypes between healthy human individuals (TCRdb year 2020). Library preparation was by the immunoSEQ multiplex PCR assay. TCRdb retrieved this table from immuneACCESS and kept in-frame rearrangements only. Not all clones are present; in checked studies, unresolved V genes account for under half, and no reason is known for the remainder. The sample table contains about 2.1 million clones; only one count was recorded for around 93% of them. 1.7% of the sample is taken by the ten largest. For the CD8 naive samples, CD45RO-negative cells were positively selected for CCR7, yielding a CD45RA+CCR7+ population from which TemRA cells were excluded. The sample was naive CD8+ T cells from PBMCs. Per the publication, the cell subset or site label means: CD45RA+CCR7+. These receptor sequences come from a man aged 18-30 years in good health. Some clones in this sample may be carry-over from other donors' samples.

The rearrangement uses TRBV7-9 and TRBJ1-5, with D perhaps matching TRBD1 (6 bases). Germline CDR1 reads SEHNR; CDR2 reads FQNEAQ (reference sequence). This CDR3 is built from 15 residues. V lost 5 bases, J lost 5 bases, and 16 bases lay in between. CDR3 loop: CASSIGTPADQPQHF. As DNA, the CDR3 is TGTGCCAGCAGCATCGGGACACCCGCCGATCAGCCCCAGCATTTT.

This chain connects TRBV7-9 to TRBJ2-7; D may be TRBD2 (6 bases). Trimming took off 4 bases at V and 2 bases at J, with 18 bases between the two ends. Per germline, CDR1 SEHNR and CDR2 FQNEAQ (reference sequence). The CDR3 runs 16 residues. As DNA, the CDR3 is TGTGCCAGCAGCTGGACGTGGGACTCAGGGACCTACGAGCAGTACTTC. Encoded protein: CASSWTWDSGTYEQYF.

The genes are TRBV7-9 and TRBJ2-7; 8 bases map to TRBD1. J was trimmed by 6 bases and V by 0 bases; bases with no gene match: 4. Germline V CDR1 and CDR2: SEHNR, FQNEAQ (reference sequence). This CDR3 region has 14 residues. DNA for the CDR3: TGTGCCAGCAGCTTAGCTGCGACAGGGGTCGAGCAGTACTTC. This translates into CASSLAATGVEQYF.

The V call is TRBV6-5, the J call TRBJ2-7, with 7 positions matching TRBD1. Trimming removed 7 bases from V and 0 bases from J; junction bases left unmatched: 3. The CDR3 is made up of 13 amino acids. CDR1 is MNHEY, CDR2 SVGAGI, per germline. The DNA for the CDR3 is TGTGCCAGCACGGACAGGAGCTCCTACGAGCAGTACTTC. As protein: CASTDRSSYEQYF.

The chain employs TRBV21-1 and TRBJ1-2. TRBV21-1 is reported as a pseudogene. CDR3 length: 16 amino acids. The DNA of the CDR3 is TGTGCCAGCAGCAAAGGAGGACCGCCGAGGATGTATGGCTACACCTTC. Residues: CASSKGGPPRMYGYTF.

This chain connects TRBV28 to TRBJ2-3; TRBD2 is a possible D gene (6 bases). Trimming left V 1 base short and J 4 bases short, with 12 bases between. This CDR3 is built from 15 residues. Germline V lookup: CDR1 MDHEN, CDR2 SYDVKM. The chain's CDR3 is CASSLFLAKADTQYF. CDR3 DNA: TGTGCCAGCAGTTTATTTCTAGCGAAGGCAGATACGCAGTATTTT.

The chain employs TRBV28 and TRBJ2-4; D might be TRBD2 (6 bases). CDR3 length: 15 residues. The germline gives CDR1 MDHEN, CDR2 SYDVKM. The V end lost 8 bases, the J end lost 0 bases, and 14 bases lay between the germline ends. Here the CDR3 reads CASLPLAEAKNIQYF. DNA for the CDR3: TGTGCCAGCCTCCCTTTAGCGGAAGCCAAAAACATTCAGTACTTC.

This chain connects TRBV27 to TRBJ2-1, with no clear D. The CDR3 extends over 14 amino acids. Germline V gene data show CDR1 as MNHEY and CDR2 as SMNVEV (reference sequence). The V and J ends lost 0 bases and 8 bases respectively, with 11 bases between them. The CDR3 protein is CASSLSWVRDEQFF. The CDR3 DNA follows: TGTGCCAGCAGTTTATCGTGGGTTCGCGATGAGCAGTTCTTC.

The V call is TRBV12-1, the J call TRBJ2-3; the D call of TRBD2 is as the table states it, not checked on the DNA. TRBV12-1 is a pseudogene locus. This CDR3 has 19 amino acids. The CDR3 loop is CATPFPLAGGRTSTDTQYF. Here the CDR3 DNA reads TGTGCCACCCCCTTTCCCCTAGCGGGAGGGCGGACGAGCACAGATACGCAGTATTTT.

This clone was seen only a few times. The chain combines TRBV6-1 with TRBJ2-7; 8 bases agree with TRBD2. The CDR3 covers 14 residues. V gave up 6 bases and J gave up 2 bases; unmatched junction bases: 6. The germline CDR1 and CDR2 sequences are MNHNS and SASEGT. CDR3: CASRISTSAYEQYF. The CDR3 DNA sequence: TGTGCCAGCAGAATCTCGACTAGCGCCTACGAGCAGTACTTC.

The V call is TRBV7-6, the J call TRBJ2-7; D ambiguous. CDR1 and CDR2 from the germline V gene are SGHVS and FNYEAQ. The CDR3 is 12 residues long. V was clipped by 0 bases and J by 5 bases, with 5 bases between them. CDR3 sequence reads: CASSLAAHEQYF. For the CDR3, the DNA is TGTGCCAGCAGCTTAGCGGCCCACGAGCAGTACTTC.

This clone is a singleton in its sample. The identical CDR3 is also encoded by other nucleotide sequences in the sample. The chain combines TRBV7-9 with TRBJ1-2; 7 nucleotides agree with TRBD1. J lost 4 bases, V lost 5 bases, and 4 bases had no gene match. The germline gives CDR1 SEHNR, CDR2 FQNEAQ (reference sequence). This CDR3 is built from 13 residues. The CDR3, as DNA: TGTGCCAGCAGCCTAGGGGGCGGCTATGGCTACACCTTC. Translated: CASSLGGGYGYTF.

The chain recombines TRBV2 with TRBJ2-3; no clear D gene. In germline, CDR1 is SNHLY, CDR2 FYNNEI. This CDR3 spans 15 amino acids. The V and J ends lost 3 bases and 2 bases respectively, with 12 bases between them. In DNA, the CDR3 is TGTGCCAGCAGTGAGGTGGATGTGAACACAGATACGCAGTATTTT. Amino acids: CASSEVDVNTDTQYF.

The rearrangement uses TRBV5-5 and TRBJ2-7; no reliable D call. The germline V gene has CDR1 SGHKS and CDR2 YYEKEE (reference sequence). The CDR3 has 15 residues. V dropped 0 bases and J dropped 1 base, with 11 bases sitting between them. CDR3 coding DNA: TGTGCCAGCAGCTTGGAACAGTCCCTTTCCTACGAGCAGTACTTC. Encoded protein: CASSLEQSLSYEQYF.